This T cell receptor (beta chain) appears in the sequencing data of a study of blood T cell repertoires in COVID-19. Study in general: The United States, Italy and Spain were the sources of the acute and convalescent COVID-19 samples. PBMCs, B-cell-depleted T cells, or T cells provided the cDNA or gDNA that made up the material.

Participants were aged about 18 to 90 years, lived in 24 US areas, and enrolled virtually. Recovery among Cohort 3 donors was established by two negative PCRs, clearance, or symptom resolution. TCRdb's table, derived via immunoSEQ multiplex PCR, lists solely in-frame clones and lacks some. Of approximately 480,000 clones listed, 75% to 90% are singletons. Germline V gives CDR1 SGHRS, CDR2 YFSETQ. Trimming pared 4 bases from V and 2 bases from J, leaving 27 bases between. The CDR3 spans 19 residues. This clone is a singleton in its sample. This receptor was identified in a woman aged 18-29 years who had recovered from COVID-19. The J gene is TRBJ1-2, the V gene TRBV5-1, with D uncertain. The sample consisted of PBMCs or T cells enriched from blood (not recorded which). CDR3 DNA: TGCGCCAGCAGCCCAGGACCGGGAGAGTATCGACCTCTGAACTATGGCTACACCTTC. Translation: CASSPGPGEYRPLNYGYTF.